These 17 T cell receptor beta chains originate from one sample sequenced in a study of Graves' ophthalmopathy and Graves' hyperthyroidism. RNA transcripts provided the template for amplifying TCR beta CDR3 regions. Second-round multiplex PCR followed a first-round RT-PCR using HTBI primers. TCRdb passed the multiplex PCR reads through MiXCR, listing each CDR3 protein once. Counted here are 350,000 or so distinct CDR3 sequences, 15% to 20% occurring once; the ten biggest clones make up 9% to 15%. Sequences were obtained from peripheral blood. Receptors were obtained from an adult man with Graves' ophthalmopathy.

This clonotype has ten or more counts. The gene calls are TRBV5-1 and TRBJ2-2, with TRBD2 matching 9 bases. V lost 0 bases, J lost 7 bases, and 7 bases stayed unmatched. The CDR3 is 16 amino acids. Germline values: CDR1 SGHRS, CDR2 YFSETQ. The CDR3, as DNA: TGCGCCAGCAGCTTGGCTAGCGGGATCGTTGGCGGGGAGCTGTTTTTT. Protein: CASSLASGIVGGELFF.

This clonotype has a count of ten or more. The chain recombines TRBV6-1 with TRBJ1-1, with D uncertain. Looked up from germline, CDR1 is MNHNS and CDR2 is SASEGT. The ends were cut back, 3 bases at V and 3 bases at J, with 11 bases in the middle. This CDR3 spans 14 amino acids. DNA of the CDR3: TGTGCCAGCAGTGATTGGGGAGTGGACACTGAAGCTTTCTTT. Its translation: CASSDWGVDTEAFF.

This CDR3 is CASSFGDGGRPQHF. The CDR3 DNA sequence: TGTGCCAGCAGTTTTGGGGACGGAGGACGGCCCCAGCATTTT. This chain joins TRBV12-3 or TRBV12-4 and TRBJ1-5; a weak D match, TRBD1 (5 bases). Between the trimmed V and J ends, which lost 3 bases and 9 bases, there was a span of 15 bases. This CDR3 contains 14 residues.

Comments on this clonotype: Sequence at one end of the junction differs from germline and may be a read error. The chain is built from TRBV20-1 and TRBJ2-7; TRBD2 is a possible D gene (6 bases). CDR1 and CDR2 (germline): DFQATT, SNEGSKA (reference sequence). The length of the CDR3 is 15 residues. In nucleotides, the CDR3 is TGCAGTGCTAGGGACGGGGGAGGCTACACCTACGAGCAGTCCTTC. Protein product: CSARDGGGYTYEQSF.

This clonotype showed up many times. The chain combines TRBV10-3 with TRBJ2-4, with 7 bases that match TRBD2. The length of the CDR3 is 13 residues. V lost 8 bases, J lost 7 bases, and 8 bases stayed unmatched. CDR1 and CDR2 (germline): ENHRY, SYGVKD. Here the CDR3 DNA reads TGTGCCATCCGAGAGGGAGGGGCGAACATTCAGTACTTC. As protein: CAIREGGANIQYF.

This clonotype was seen many times. This chain uses TRBV6-5 with TRBJ2-7; D unresolved. The CDR3 totals 12 residues. V lost 5 bases and J lost 5, with 10 bases in between. In germline, CDR1 is MNHEY, CDR2 SVGAGI. The CDR3 DNA sequence: TGTGCCAGCAGTCGTTTGGGGAACGAGCAGTACTTC. Translation gives CASSRLGNEQYF.

Many counts were recorded for this clonotype. This rearrangement joins TRBV7-2 to TRBJ1-1, with D maybe TRBD1 (5 bases). Trimming stripped 4 bases from V and 9 bases from J, with 15 bases between. Germline V lookup: CDR1 SGHTA, CDR2 FQGNSA. This CDR3 has 13 amino acids. Here the CDR3 DNA reads TGTGCCAGCAGCTCTTGGACGGGGACGAAAGCTTTCTTT. Its translation: CASSSWTGTKAFF.

This clonotype was counted ten times or more. This chain joins TRBV6-5 and TRBJ2-7, with a weak D call TRBD1 (6 bases). Trimming removed 5 bases at V and 3 bases at J, with 14 bases between. The CDR3 spans 14 residues. Per germline, CDR1 MNHEY and CDR2 SVGAGI. CDR3 coding DNA: TGTGCCAGCAGTCTACGACAGGACAGCTACGAGCAGTACTTC. Translation gives CASSLRQDSYEQYF.

This clonotype appeared many times. The chain uses TRBV11-2 and TRBJ1-3; D is undetermined. The CDR3 consists of 14 residues. The germline V gene has CDR1 SGHAT and CDR2 FQNNGV. Trimming cost V 1 base and J 7 bases, with 11 bases left between them. The CDR3 spells CASSLAPTLNTIYF. In nucleotides, the CDR3 is TGTGCCAGCAGCTTAGCTCCGACATTGAACACCATATATTTT.

This clonotype was found many times. The chain uses TRBV28 and TRBJ1-6; D may be TRBD1 (5 bases). The CDR3 length is 16 residues. V was clipped by 6 bases and J by 3 bases, with 15 bases between them. From germline, CDR1 is MDHEN and CDR2 SYDVKM. This CDR3 is CASSRPGTFYNSPLHF. The CDR3 DNA sequence: TGTGCCAGCAGCCGTCCCGGGACGTTCTATAATTCACCCCTCCACTTT.

The chain links TRBV18 to TRBJ2-7, with unresolved D. The germline V gene encodes CDR1 KGHSH and CDR2 LQKENI. V lost 2 bases and J lost 1, with 3 bases in between. The CDR3 sequence is 12 residues long. CDR3 loop: CASSPVSYEQYF. CDR3 nucleotides: TGTGCCAGCTCACCAGTATCCTACGAGCAGTACTTC.

This clonotype has a count of ten or more. J is TRBJ2-7 and V is TRBV6-2 or TRBV6-3; D uncertain. Germline V CDR1 and CDR2: MNHEY, SVGEGT. The V end was cut by 0 bases, the J end by 3 bases, with 12 bases between. The CDR3 spans 15 residues. Here the CDR3 DNA reads TGTGCCAGCAGTTACTCGAGTTCGGCCGGCTACGAGCAGTACTTC. Amino acids: CASSYSSSAGYEQYF.

This clonotype was counted ten times or more. The rearrangement links TRBV7-9 to TRBJ2-2; D is perhaps TRBD1 or TRBD2 (5 bases each). The germline V and J ends were trimmed by 5 bases and 2 bases, with 9 bases remaining between them. The germline V gene has CDR1 SEHNR and CDR2 FQNEAQ (reference sequence). This CDR3 is built from 14 residues. The CDR3 loop reads CASSRDRNTGELFF. The CDR3 coding sequence is TGTGCCAGCAGCCGGGACCGAAACACCGGGGAGCTGTTTTTT.

The table lists this clonotype with many counts. J is TRBJ1-6 and V is TRBV6-5; 7 bases map to TRBD1. After removal of 4 bases from V and 7 bases from J, the junction contained 10 bases not matched to a gene. The CDR3 is made up of 16 amino acids. Looked up from germline, CDR1 is MNHEY and CDR2 is SVGAGI. CDR3 residues: CASSSDRYHRNSPLHF. The CDR3 nucleotides are TGTGCCAGCAGTTCGGACAGGTACCACAGGAATTCACCCCTCCACTTT.

The sample holds many counts of this clonotype. V gene TRBV2 combines with J gene TRBJ2-2; D unclear. The CDR3 totals 13 residues. The V gene lost 4 bases and the J gene lost 1 base, with 4 bases spanning the gap. The germline gives CDR1 SNHLY, CDR2 FYNNEI. CDR3 residues: CASSAENTGELFF. In DNA form, the CDR3 reads TGTGCCAGCAGTGCAGAGAACACCGGGGAGCTGTTTTTT.

This clonotype was detected ten times or more. This sequence joins TRBV5-4 and TRBJ2-5, with a weak D call TRBD1 (7 bases). Trimming took off 4 bases at V and 5 bases at J, with 15 bases between the two ends. CDR1 and CDR2 from the germline V gene are SGHNT and YYREEE (reference sequence). The CDR3 is 14 residues long. The chain's CDR3 is CASSLFGGQETQYF. The CDR3 DNA is TGTGCCAGCAGCCTATTCGGGGGACAGGAGACCCAGTACTTC.

This clonotype was detected many times. The chain links TRBV12-3 or TRBV12-4 to TRBJ2-7; 7 nucleotides agree with TRBD1. Trimming removed 6 bases from V and 3 bases from J; junction bases left unmatched: 11. CDR3 length equals 15 residues. The CDR3 DNA is TGTGCCAGCAGCAGAACCGGGACAGAGCGCTACGAGCAGTACTTC. Protein: CASSRTGTERYEQYF.